This T cell receptor beta chain was observed in a study of T-cell memory formation after mild COVID-19. This clonotype was seen a handful of times. Its target is not known. MiXCR was run by TCRdb on the 5' RACE reads, yielding one entry per CDR3 protein. The data hold a few hundred thousand distinct CDR3 sequences, with more than 25% observed a single time. There are 14 residues in the CDR3. Germline CDR1 is SGHRS and CDR2 is YFSETQ. The V end lost 3 bases, the J end lost 6 bases, and 16 bases lay between the germline ends. Broader study findings: While clones contracting from day 15 to 85 were balanced between CD4 and CD8, later expanders leaned CD4+.

The receptor was isolated from an adult woman who had mild COVID-19 (a few samples of this study predate the infection). Cell type and time point are not known. Sequencing used PBMCs or a T cell subset sorted from them (not recorded which). The V and J genes are TRBV5-1 and TRBJ2-7, with D possibly TRBD2 on 7 matching bases. The CDR3 DNA is TGCGCCAGCAGCTCCTCCGGGGGGCAAGGCGAGCAGTACTTC. Its translation: CASSSSGGQGEQYF. The full variable domain, rest sourced from reference TRBV5-1 and TRBJ2-7, is KAGVTQTPRYLIKTRGQQVTLSCSPISGHRSVSWYQQTPGQGLQFLFEYFSETQRNKGNFPGRFSGRQFSNSRSEMNVSTLELGDSALYLCASSSSGGQGEQYFGPGTRLTVT.